The clone carrying this T cell receptor (beta chain) was seen a few times. Its antigen is undetermined. The study reverse transcribed the entire isolated RNA, so it sequenced expressed TCRB transcripts. About 3.57 million reads, on average, came from each naive, central memory and regulatory T cell sample. Measured with immunoSEQ multiplex PCR; TCRdb has only the in-frame clones, and not every one. The sample lists around 400,000 clones; roughly an eighth were seen once. This sample is part of a study of beta chain features in type 1 diabetes. Study-level results: Significant though moderate, a shortening of TCRB CDR3s appeared in all four CD4+ subsets of Type 1 diabetes patients. VDJ junctions sequenced from type 1 diabetes patients showed fewer insertions and more deletions.

V gave up 7 bases and J gave up 8 bases, with 12 bases separating them. CDR3 length equals 12 residues. Germline lookup yields CDR1 MNHEY and CDR2 SVGAGI. The origin of this receptor is a man aged 18 to 29 in good health. Material: naive CD4+ T cells from blood. The rearrangement uses TRBV6-5 and TRBJ2-1; D is perhaps TRBD2 (6 bases). The CDR3 nucleotides are TGTGCCAGCAAAGGGACTGCGGATGAGCAGTTCTTC. Amino acid sequence: CASKGTADEQFF.